This TCR beta chain was documented in a study of T cell responses to AZD1222 COVID-19 vaccine (dated by TCRdb to about 2021). With respect to the entire study: A total of 230 to 250 trial participants underwent TCR sequencing, of whom about 210 had received two doses of AZD1222 and 26 had received two doses of the MenACWY control vaccine. Trial participants were enrolled by age into 18-55, 56-69 and 70-plus year subgroups, with 148, 28 and 57 TCR-sequenced participants respectively. The full study reports these points: Because no day 14 peak-response samples were available, the repertoires could be characterized only after the peak T cell response. CD4 TCRs associated with the vaccine covered the entire spike protein, and the dominant responses were in regions 160-218 and 743-854. In the small 56-69-year group, the increase in depth fell short of significance, most likely because of low power. Reportedly, close to half of the unique spike-specific TCRs recognized epitopes lying outside the regions that are mutated in the B.1.351 and B.1.1.7 variants. Conclusions about previously exposed vaccinees are limited, since just five or six AZD1222 recipients were seropositive for SARS-CoV-2 at baseline. A significant rise in spike-specific TCR breadth and depth was observed after two AZD1222 doses relative to day 0 and relative to MenACWY recipients. Participants were mostly white British and included more females than males, and it was suggested by the authors that clonal diversity may have been underestimated.

For CDR1 and CDR2, the germline V gene lists KGHSH and LQKENI. Measured from the cysteine to the phenylalanine, the CDR3 is 15 residues long. Just the 45-base CDR3 DNA is kept, in frame starting at base 1. V lost 0 bases and J lost 3 bases; the stretch between them is 11 bases long. As to this clone: What antigen it recognizes has not been identified. No base qualities exist here, and no much larger clone lies one base off it.

The CDR3 regions of human TCRbeta chains were subjected to immunosequencing. As for the authors' bioinformatics: Repertoire TCRs were checked for matches against a reference library of SARS-CoV-2-specific TCRs that had been generated using the MIRA antigen-specificity platform. Breadth was defined as the fraction of unique TCRs that were SARS-CoV-2-associated. Depth was defined as the fraction of total T cells that were SARS-CoV-2-associated. Using the MIRA data, each spike-specific TCR was mapped to the spike region that the TCR reacts to and placed in a CD4 or CD8 class. Log10-transformed breadth and depth values were compared by one-way ANOVA with Sidak's multiple comparisons tests. The table was pulled from immuneACCESS by TCRdb, which kept in-frame rearrangements only. Such tables lose some clones; where checked, under half of the loss comes from unresolved V genes, and the rest has no known cause. V, J and clone size reflect that table, while D and trimming were determined from the DNA. The table for this sample lists more than 90,000 clones; 88% of them were counted only once. The ten largest clonotypes hold about 4% of the sample.

The time point label for this specimen denotes: about 28 days (+/-7) after the second vaccine dose. AZD1222 recipients with second doses at about 4 weeks or about 12 weeks were pooled, because spike-specific TCR depth and breadth did not differ between schedules. Vaccinee samples came from UK trials COV001 and COV002, including a single-blind randomized controlled phase 2/3 trial of AZD1222 (ChAdOx1 nCoV-19) in healthy adults. Trial participant PBMC samples were collected at day 0 and day 28 after the second dose for TCRbeta chain sequencing. This sequence uses TRBV18 and TRBJ1-1; perhaps TRBD1 is the D gene, with 6 bases matching. The specimen was peripheral blood, collected 28 days after the second AZD1222 dose. This sequence originates from an adult who received the AZD1222 COVID-19 vaccine. The CDR3 region reads CASSPPTGADTEAFF. The nucleotide sequence reads TGTGCCAGCTCACCACCAACGGGGGCTGACACTGAAGCTTTCTTT.